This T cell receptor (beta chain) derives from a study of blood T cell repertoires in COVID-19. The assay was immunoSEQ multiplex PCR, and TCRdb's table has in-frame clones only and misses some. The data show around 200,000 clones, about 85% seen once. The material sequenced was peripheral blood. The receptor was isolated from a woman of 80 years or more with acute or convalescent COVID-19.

CDR3 loop: CSVDQGGSYNEQFF. In nucleotides, the CDR3 is TGCAGCGTTGACCAGGGAGGCTCCTACAATGAGCAGTTCTTC. The chain has TRBV29-1 and TRBJ2-1; tentatively, D is TRBD2 (6 bases). Per the germline V gene, CDR1 is SQVTM and CDR2 is ANQGSEA. Trimming left V 3 bases short and J 0 bases short, with 9 bases between. The CDR3 loop spans 14 amino acids.